The 3 T cell receptor beta chains given below trace back to one sample, sequenced in a study of blood T cell repertoires in COVID-19. The data were produced by immunoSEQ multiplex PCR, yet TCRdb's version contains in-frame clones alone and is incomplete. The sample consists of about 130,000 clones, 65% to 90% of them appearing once. The specimen was PBMCs or T cells enriched from blood (not recorded which). The receptor source for this set is a woman aged 50 to 60 who had recovered from COVID-19.

This clone appeared once. V and J are TRBV19 and TRBJ2-1; TRBD1 agrees at 7 bases. V lost 6 bases, J lost 3 bases, and 5 bases stayed unmatched. This CDR3 comprises 14 residues. Germline lookup yields CDR1 LNHDA and CDR2 SQIVND (reference sequence). The CDR3 reads CASRWAGGYNEQFF. The DNA of the CDR3 is TGTGCCAGTAGATGGGCAGGGGGCTACAATGAGCAGTTCTTC.

J is TRBJ2-1 and V is TRBV5-4, with unresolved D. Trimming removed 4 bases at V and 6 bases at J, with 8 bases between. Germline V gives CDR1 SGHNT, CDR2 YYREEE (reference sequence). The CDR3 spans 12 residues. The DNA for the CDR3 is TGTGCCAGCAGCAAGAGAGGCAATGAGCAGTTCTTC. Translated: CASSKRGNEQFF.

This chain links TRBV4-3 with TRBJ2-3; weak D call: TRBD2 (5 bases). Germline V gene lookup returns CDR1 LGHNA and CDR2 YSLEER. This CDR3 region has 15 residues. Trimming pared 0 bases from V and 6 bases from J, leaving 13 bases between. The CDR3 DNA follows: TGCGCCAGCAGCCAAGATAGGCTAGCATCCGATACGCAGTATTTT. Translation gives CASSQDRLASDTQYF.